Sequencing of this T cell receptor beta chain was carried out in a study of blood T cell repertoires in COVID-19. Study at large: The analysed material was cDNA or gDNA that came from T cells, B-cell-depleted T cells, or PBMCs.

The cohort comprised adults aged roughly 18 to 95 years residing in 20 to 30 US areas. Each participant's cohort was designated according to participant-reported clinical history. This clone was detected once. The assay was immunoSEQ multiplex PCR, and TCRdb's table has in-frame clones only and misses some. There are approximately 490,000 clones in the sample; approximately 90% occur only once, and 0.65% to 0.9% lies in the top ten. V dropped 2 bases and J dropped 3; count of bases not matched to a gene: 33. This CDR3 region has 24 residues. The germline V gene encodes CDR1 SGHRS and CDR2 YFSETQ. Sequenced sample: PBMCs or T cells enriched from blood (not recorded which). The clonotype originates from a woman between 18 and 29 years old who had recovered from COVID-19. The chain employs TRBV5-1 and TRBJ2-3; 7 bases are a match to TRBD1. The CDR3 bases are TGCGCCAGCAGCTTCCCTGCCCGAGCAAGGGGGCATTTTACGGCCCCCAGGGGAACAGATACGCAGTATTTT. This encodes CASSFPARARGHFTAPRGTDTQYF.